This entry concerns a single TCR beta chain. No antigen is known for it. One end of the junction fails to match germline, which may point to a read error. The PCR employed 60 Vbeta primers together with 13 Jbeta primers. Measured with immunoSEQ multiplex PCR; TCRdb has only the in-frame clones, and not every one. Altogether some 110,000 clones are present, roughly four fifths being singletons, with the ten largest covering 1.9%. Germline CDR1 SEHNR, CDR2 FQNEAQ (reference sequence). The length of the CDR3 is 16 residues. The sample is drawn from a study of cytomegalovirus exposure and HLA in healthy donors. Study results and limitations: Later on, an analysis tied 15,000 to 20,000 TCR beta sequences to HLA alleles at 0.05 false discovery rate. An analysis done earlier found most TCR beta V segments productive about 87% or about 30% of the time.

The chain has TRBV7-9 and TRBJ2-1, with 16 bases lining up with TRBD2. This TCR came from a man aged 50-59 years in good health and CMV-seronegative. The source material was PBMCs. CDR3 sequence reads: CSSSLGVGLAGGWQFF. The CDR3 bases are TGTTCCAGCAGCTTAGGTGTGGGACTAGCGGGGGGGTGGCAGTTCTTC.